The 30 T cell receptor beta chains below come from one sample, sequenced in a study of a mutant IDH1 vaccine in newly diagnosed glioma. Sequenced by immunoSEQ multiplex PCR; TCRdb stores in-frame clones only, minus some. The sample has approximately 37,000 clones, about three quarters seen once; the top ten hold 5.3%. Time point here: week 23, last vaccination. A single vaccine dose contained 300 ug of mutant IDH1 20-mer peptide, and topical imiquimod was used with it. These TCRs' antigens remain unknown. Source: PBMCs, taken from a glioma patient whose treatment included an IDH1 peptide vaccine. These receptors were obtained from a man aged 45-60 years with glioma.

This clone showed up just once. This sequence joins TRBV5-4 and TRBJ2-3, with TRBD2 matching 10 bases. The CDR3 covers 16 residues. V lost 4 bases and J lost 7; bases outside the gene matches: 12. In germline, CDR1 is SGHNT, CDR2 YYREEE (reference sequence). The CDR3 sequence is CASSRQTSGVWNTQYF. In nucleotides, the CDR3 is TGTGCCAGCAGCCGACAAACTAGCGGGGTGTGGAATACGCAGTATTTT.

The chain employs TRBV2 and TRBJ1-2; D is ambiguous. Germline V gives CDR1 SNHLY, CDR2 FYNNEI. The CDR3 sequence is 11 residues long. V lost 5 bases, J lost 4 bases, and 5 bases lay in between. This CDR3 reads CASSLGYGYTF. The CDR3 DNA reads as TGTGCCAGCAGTTTAGGCTATGGCTACACCTTC.

The chain recombines TRBV5-4 with TRBJ2-2; 10 bases match TRBD2. Germline assignment: CDR1 SGHNT and CDR2 YYREEE (reference sequence). The CDR3 is 15 residues long. V was clipped by 1 base and J by 6 bases; unmatched bases: 3. The CDR3 coding sequence is TGTGCCAGCAGCTTGAGCGGGGGGGCCCCCGGGGAGCTGTTTTTT. This encodes CASSLSGGAPGELFF.

This clone appeared a few times. The chain has TRBV6-6 and TRBJ1-1; D gene ambiguous. V was shortened by 7 bases and J by 5 bases, with 17 bases between the two germline ends. Germline V lookup: CDR1 MNHNY, CDR2 SVGAGI (reference sequence). The CDR3 contains 14 residues. CDR3 nucleotide sequence: TGTGCCAGCACCCAAGGGCTACGAGGGACTGAAGCTTTCTTT. As protein: CASTQGLRGTEAFF.

By share, this clone ranks as medium-sized. V is TRBV2 and J is TRBJ1-5; D remains unclear. The V gene lost 6 bases and the J gene lost 5 bases, with 11 bases spanning the gap. Per the germline V gene, CDR1 is SNHLY and CDR2 is FYNNEI. There are 13 residues in the CDR3. The CDR3 sequence is CASSPSGDQPQHF. The CDR3 bases are TGTGCCAGCAGCCCCAGTGGGGATCAGCCCCAGCATTTT.

The chain employs TRBV5-4 and TRBJ1-1; D may be TRBD1 (6 bases). This CDR3 spans 16 amino acids. Germline assignment: CDR1 SGHNT and CDR2 YYREEE (reference sequence). The V end lost 6 bases, the J end lost 5 bases, and 23 bases lay between the germline ends. The CDR3 reads CASTPRTFGGRTEAFF. The CDR3 DNA follows: TGTGCCAGCACCCCCCGGACCTTCGGGGGCCGTACTGAAGCTTTCTTT.

The chain has TRBV29-1 and TRBJ1-1, with D perhaps matching TRBD1 (5 bases). The CDR3 loop spans 12 amino acids. Germline assignment: CDR1 SQVTM and CDR2 ANQGSEA. V gave up 3 bases and J gave up 9 bases, with 14 bases separating them. The CDR3 DNA is TGCAGCGTTGATGGGGGGTTCGGAAAAGCTTTCTTT. Its translation is CSVDGGFGKAFF.

This chain links TRBV2 with TRBJ1-4, with TRBD1 identical over 7 bases. Germline V lookup: CDR1 SNHLY, CDR2 FYNNEI. The V segment lost 8 bases and the J segment 6 bases; nucleotides outside the gene matches: 9. The CDR3 consists of 14 residues. The CDR3 protein is CASRPQGGYEKLFF. DNA of the CDR3: TGTGCCAGCCGCCCCCAGGGGGGCTATGAAAAACTGTTTTTT. Together with reference TRBV2 and TRBJ1-4, the CDR3 gives the full variable domain: EPEVTQTPSHQVTQMGQEVILRCVPISNHLYFYWYRQILGQKVEFLVSFYNNEISEKSEIFDDQFSVERPDGSNFTLKIRSTKLEDSAMYFCASRPQGGYEKLFFGSGTQLSVL.

The chain couples TRBV7-2 to TRBJ2-2, with 7 bases fitting TRBD1. Germline V gene sequence: CDR1 SGHTA, CDR2 FQGNSA. The CDR3 has 14 amino acids. The trim removed 5 bases at V and 1 base at J, leaving 1 base unmatched. DNA of the CDR3: TGTGCCAGCAGCCGGGACAGGAACACCGGGGAGCTGTTTTTT. Translation gives CASSRDRNTGELFF.

The chain couples TRBV27 to TRBJ1-5; D is possibly TRBD1 (5 bases). V lost 5 bases and J 7 bases, leaving 12 bases between the germline ends. The germline CDR1 and CDR2 sequences are MNHEY and SMNVEV (reference sequence). The CDR3 totals 13 residues. The CDR3 bases are TGTGCCAGCAGTCCAGGGTCCCTCCAGCCCCAGCATTTT. It encodes CASSPGSLQPQHF.

The genes are TRBV10-1 and TRBJ1-3; D call uncertain. The CDR3 length is 16 residues. The V end lost 0 bases, the J end lost 0 bases, and 9 bases lay between the germline ends. CDR1 and CDR2 from the germline V gene are WNHNN and SYGVQD (reference sequence). The CDR3 DNA reads TGCGCCAGCAGTGAGTCCTCACTTATCTCTGGAAACACCATATATTTT. Translating it yields CASSESSLISGNTIYF.

This clone has just one count. The V and J genes are TRBV7-9 and TRBJ2-7, with TRBD2 identical over 10 bases. V shed 5 bases and J 3 bases; nucleotides not matched to a gene: 13. The CDR3 is 17 residues long. CDR1 SEHNR and CDR2 FQNEAQ come from the germline V gene (reference sequence). Here the CDR3 DNA reads TGTGCCAGCAGCCGAAGGCTAGCGGGAGCCCCGGGCTACGAGCAGTACTTC. The encoded protein is CASSRRLAGAPGYEQYF.

This clone occurred once. The chain is built from TRBV4-1 and TRBJ2-1; D is unresolved. Trimming took off 5 bases at V and 2 bases at J, with 13 bases between the two ends. The CDR3 extends over 15 amino acids. Germline values: CDR1 MGHRA, CDR2 YSYEKL. The CDR3 protein is CASSKGPGTYNEQFF. CDR3 nucleotides: TGCGCCAGCAGCAAAGGGCCAGGCACCTACAATGAGCAGTTCTTC.

The chain employs TRBV15 and TRBJ1-5; D is unresolved. With 1 base removed from V and 1 base from J, the gap between germline ends came to 8 bases. This CDR3 has 15 residues. The germline V gene encodes CDR1 LNHNV and CDR2 YYDKDF (reference sequence). The CDR3 DNA reads as TGTGCCACCAGCAGAGCTCTCGGAAGCAATCAGCCCCAGCATTTT. Amino acids: CATSRALGSNQPQHF.

The sample holds a few counts of this clone. The rearrangement uses TRBV28 and TRBJ2-2; perhaps TRBD2 as D (6 bases). This CDR3 has 15 amino acids. Germline CDR1 MDHEN, CDR2 SYDVKM. Deletions cut 6 bases from V and 7 bases from J, with 18 bases between. CDR3 sequence reads: CASSWLRRVSGELFF. CDR3 nucleotides: TGTGCCAGCAGCTGGTTGCGGAGGGTCAGCGGGGAGCTGTTTTTT.

This clone is termed medium-sized (0.01 to 0.1%). This rearrangement joins TRBV7-2 to TRBJ2-2; weak D call: TRBD1 (6 bases). The CDR3 has 16 amino acids. The ends were cut back, 5 bases at V and 1 base at J, with 14 bases in the middle. CDR1 is SGHTA, CDR2 FQGNSA, per germline. The DNA for the CDR3 is TGTGCCAGCAGCCCGTCGGACAGCTTGAACACCGGGGAGCTGTTTTTT. Residues: CASSPSDSLNTGELFF.

V is TRBV6-5 and J is TRBJ2-7; 7 bases line up with TRBD2. The germline V gene has CDR1 MNHEY and CDR2 SVGAGI. The CDR3 extends over 13 amino acids. Unmatched junction bases numbered 2, after V lost 0 bases and J lost 6 bases. The CDR3 sequence: CASSYSGGVEQYF. The CDR3 region has the DNA TGTGCCAGCAGTTACTCGGGGGGGGTCGAGCAGTACTTC.

The rearrangement joins TRBV11-2 to TRBJ1-1, with a possible D match to TRBD1 (6 bases). This CDR3 is built from 13 residues. Germline loops: CDR1 SGHAT, CDR2 FQNNGV. V lost 2 bases to trimming and J lost 3 bases, with 7 bases between them. The DNA of the CDR3 is TGTGCCAGCAGCTTACGGGGGCACACTGAAGCTTTCTTT. It codes for CASSLRGHTEAFF. Full variable domain (missing parts from reference TRBV11-2 and TRBJ1-1): EAGVAQSPRYKIIEKRQSVAFWCNPISGHATLYWYQQILGQGPKLLIQFQNNGVVDDSQLPKDRFSAERLKGVDSTLKIQPAKLEDSAVYLCASSLRGHTEAFFGQGTRLTVV.

The rearrangement links TRBV5-1 to TRBJ2-7; 11 positions match TRBD2. The CDR3 is 14 residues long. The germline gives CDR1 SGHRS, CDR2 YFSETQ. V lost 5 bases to trimming and J lost 2 bases; unmatched junction nucleotides: 3. The CDR3 loop reads CASSNSGGAYEQYF. The CDR3, as DNA: TGCGCCAGCAGTAATAGCGGGGGGGCCTACGAGCAGTACTTC.

This clone was found a few times. V is TRBV5-6 and J is TRBJ2-7, with 8 bases lining up with TRBD1. CDR1 is SGHDT, CDR2 YYEEEE, per germline. There are 14 residues in the CDR3. V gave up 4 bases and J gave up 2 bases; unmatched junction bases: 5. The CDR3 sequence is CASSHDRGTYEQYF. The DNA of the CDR3 is TGTGCCAGCAGCCACGACAGGGGAACCTACGAGCAGTACTTC.

The chain employs TRBV30 and TRBJ1-2; TRBD1 is a possible D gene (5 bases). From germline, CDR1 is GTSNPN and CDR2 SVGIG (reference sequence). Trimming pared 0 bases from V and 5 bases from J, leaving 16 bases between. This CDR3 has 15 amino acids. CDR3 DNA sequence: TGTGCCTGGAGTGTACGAGGCAGGGTGGGATATGGCTACACCTTC. Protein product: CAWSVRGRVGYGYTF.

The chain employs TRBV4-1 and TRBJ2-5; 9 bases align to TRBD2. CDR3 size: 15 residues. V shed 0 bases and J 3 bases; nucleotides not matched to a gene: 2. Germline V gene lookup returns CDR1 MGHRA and CDR2 YSYEKL. The CDR3 loop is CASSQEQRGEETQYF. The CDR3, as DNA: TGCGCCAGCAGCCAAGAACAGCGGGGGGAAGAGACCCAGTACTTC.

The V and J genes are TRBV18 and TRBJ2-5; tentatively, D is TRBD2 (7 bases). The ends were cut back, 11 bases at V and 2 bases at J, with 12 bases in the middle. CDR1 and CDR2 from the germline V gene are KGHSH and LQKENI. The CDR3 has 12 residues. CDR3: CASGGLQETQYF. CDR3 DNA sequence: TGTGCCTCGGGGGGCCTTCAAGAGACCCAGTACTTC.

With regard to this clone: The sample contains more than one DNA sequence encoding this CDR3. The chain couples TRBV5-1 to TRBJ2-7, with 9 positions matching TRBD1. The CDR3 runs 14 residues. Germline CDR1 reads SGHRS; CDR2 reads YFSETQ. J lost 4 bases, V lost 0 bases, and 2 bases had no gene match. CDR3: CASSLEQGAYEQYF. The CDR3 nucleotides are TGCGCCAGCAGCTTGGAACAGGGGGCGTACGAGCAGTACTTC.

The rearrangement uses TRBV2 and TRBJ2-7, with a tentative D call TRBD1 (5 bases). The CDR3 is made up of 11 amino acids. In germline, CDR1 is SNHLY, CDR2 FYNNEI. Deletions cut 4 bases from V and 7 bases from J, with 8 bases between. CDR3 sequence (DNA): TGTGCCAGCAGTGGACAGCCAGAGCAGTACTTC. This codes for CASSGQPEQYF. Supplemented by reference TRBV2 and TRBJ2-7, the full variable domain reads EPEVTQTPSHQVTQMGQEVILRCVPISNHLYFYWYRQILGQKVEFLVSFYNNEISEKSEIFDDQFSVERPDGSNFTLKIRSTKLEDSAMYFCASSGQPEQYFGPGTRLTVT.

The chain links TRBV27 to TRBJ2-1; D not certain. CDR3 length equals 14 residues. Germline-derived CDR1 and CDR2 are MNHEY and SMNVEV (reference sequence). V was trimmed by 3 bases and J by 8 bases, leaving 14 bases between them. The CDR3, as DNA: TGTGCCAGCAGTTTTAACAGACGTGGGGATGAGCAGTTCTTC. Translation gives CASSFNRRGDEQFF.

V is TRBV7-9 and J is TRBJ2-3; 10 bases are shared with TRBD2. V gave up 5 bases and J gave up 4 bases; unmatched junction bases: 9. Germline values: CDR1 SEHNR, CDR2 FQNEAQ (reference sequence). CDR3 size: 16 residues. The CDR3 DNA reads as TGTGCCAGCAGCCCGCATAGTAGCGGGGGGTCAGATACGCAGTATTTT. Encoded protein: CASSPHSSGGSDTQYF.

This clone was observed once. Additional DNA sequences in this sample encode the identical CDR3. V gene TRBV7-2 combines with J gene TRBJ2-7; D gene ambiguous. CDR3 length equals 11 residues. V was shortened by 5 bases and J by 1 base, with 3 bases between the two germline ends. Germline CDR1 and CDR2: SGHTA and FQGNSA. CDR3 in DNA: TGTGCCAGCAGCCCGTCCTACGAGCAGTACTTC. Amino acid sequence: CASSPSYEQYF.

The genes are TRBV14 and TRBJ1-4; D ambiguous. The CDR3 contains 12 residues. Looked up from germline, CDR1 is SGHDN and CDR2 is FVKESK. The ends were cut back, 1 base at V and 11 bases at J, with 8 bases in the middle. The CDR3 nucleotides are TGTGCCAGCAGCCAAGTTCCGGACAAACTGTTTTTT. It is translated as CASSQVPDKLFF.

This clone was detected once. The V call is TRBV23-1, the J call TRBJ1-5; 7 positions agree with TRBD1. TRBV23-1 is placed among ORFs of uncertain function. V gave up 4 bases and J gave up 6 bases; unmatched junction bases: 9. CDR3 length: 15 amino acids. CDR3 region: CASSPLPGGFQPQHF. The CDR3 nucleotides read TGCGCCAGCAGTCCCCTCCCAGGGGGATTTCAGCCCCAGCATTTT.